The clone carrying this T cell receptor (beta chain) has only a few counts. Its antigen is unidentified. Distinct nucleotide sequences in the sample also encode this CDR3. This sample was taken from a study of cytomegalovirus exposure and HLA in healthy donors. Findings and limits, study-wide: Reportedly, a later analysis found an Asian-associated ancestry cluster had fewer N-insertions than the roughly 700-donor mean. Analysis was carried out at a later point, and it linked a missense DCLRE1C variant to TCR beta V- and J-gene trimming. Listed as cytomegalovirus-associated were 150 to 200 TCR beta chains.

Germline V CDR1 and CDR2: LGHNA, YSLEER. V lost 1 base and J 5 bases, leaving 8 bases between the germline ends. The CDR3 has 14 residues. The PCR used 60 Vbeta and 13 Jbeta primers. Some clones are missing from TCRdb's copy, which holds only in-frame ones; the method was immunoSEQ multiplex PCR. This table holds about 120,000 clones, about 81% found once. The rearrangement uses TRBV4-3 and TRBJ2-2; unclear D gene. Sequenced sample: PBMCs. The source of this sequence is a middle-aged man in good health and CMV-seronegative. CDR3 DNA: TGCGCCAGCAGCCAAGTACGAGTGACCGGGGAGCTGTTTTTT. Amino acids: CASSQVRVTGELFF.